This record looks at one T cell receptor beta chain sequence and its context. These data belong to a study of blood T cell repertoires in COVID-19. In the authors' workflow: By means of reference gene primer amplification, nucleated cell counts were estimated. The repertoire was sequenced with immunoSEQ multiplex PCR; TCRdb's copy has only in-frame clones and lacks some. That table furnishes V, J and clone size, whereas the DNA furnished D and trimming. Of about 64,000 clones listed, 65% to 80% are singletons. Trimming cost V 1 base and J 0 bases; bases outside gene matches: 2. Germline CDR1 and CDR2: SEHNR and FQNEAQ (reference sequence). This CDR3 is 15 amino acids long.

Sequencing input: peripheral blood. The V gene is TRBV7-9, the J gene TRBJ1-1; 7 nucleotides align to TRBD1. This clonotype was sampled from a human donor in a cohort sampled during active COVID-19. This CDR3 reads CASSLGQGMNTEAFF. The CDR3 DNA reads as TGTGCCAGCAGCTTAGGACAGGGAATGAACACTGAAGCTTTCTTT.